This T cell receptor beta chain is drawn from a study of spatial heterogeneity in lung cancer. Study details: The correlation between TCR transcript counts in tumor regions and a T cell module score from matched bulk RNA-seq was strong.

Regarding time point: sample taken at primary tumor resection. Unsorted whole RNA of tumor, nontumor lung or frozen PBMC was sequenced. In the library, each TCR cDNA molecule bore its own unique molecular identifier. TCRdb re-derived calls from the 5' RACE reads in MiXCR, one entry per CDR3 protein. The sample lists 7,000 to 9,500 distinct CDR3 sequences; roughly 7% were seen once. A word on this clonotype: Its antigen remains unknown.

Points from the study as a whole: Ubiquitous expanded TCR counts tracked ubiquitous nonsynonymous mutations; regional expanded TCR counts tracked regional nonsynonymous mutations. Tumors with more nonsynonymous mutations had more expanded intratumoral alpha and beta TCRs.

J gave up 1 base and V 4 bases, and 7 bases lay outside the gene matches. The CDR3 runs 15 residues. Looked up from germline, CDR1 is SGHAT and CDR2 is FQNNGV. The TCR sequence derives from a male donor with early-stage non-small cell lung cancer. The source material was lung tumor tissue, sampled at surgery. The chain combines TRBV11-2 with TRBJ2-7; 7 bases map to TRBD1. The CDR3 reads CASSSNRDSSYEQYF. The CDR3 bases are TGTGCCAGCAGCTCCAACCGGGACAGTTCCTACGAGCAGTACTTC.